This entry concerns a single T cell receptor (beta chain). Clones were read by immunoSEQ multiplex PCR, and TCRdb kept only the in-frame ones, dropping some. The repertoire includes tens of thousands of clones, around 84% of them detected once, and about 38% sits in the top ten. This entry comes from a study of control samples from healthy donors and cancer patients. Germline CDR1 and CDR2: MNHEY and SVGEGT. The CDR3 sequence is 13 residues long. The junction had 5 bases not matched to a gene; V was cut back by 6 bases and J by 4 bases. The gene calls are TRBV6-2 or TRBV6-3 and TRBJ2-7, with TRBD2 matching 8 bases. The sequenced material came from PBMCs. The TCR was taken from a man aged 65 to 85 with lung cancer. CDR3 sequence (DNA): TGTGCCAGCAGCCCGGGGGGGTCTTACGAGCAGTACTTC. Translated: CASSPGGSYEQYF.